These 9 T cell receptor beta chains came from one sample sequenced in a study of T cells after yellow fever vaccination. MiXCR, run by TCRdb on the 5' RACE reads, gives a single entry per CDR3 protein. The top ten clones hold 15% to 20% of a sample with 100,000 or so distinct CDR3 sequences, about 8.4% of them seen once. Here the sequenced sample was CD8+ T cells not binding an NS4B(214-222) dextramer, sorted from PBMCs, taken roughly 15 days after the first yellow fever vaccination. Receptor source: a man aged 18 to 35 who received the YFV17D yellow fever vaccine.

This clonotype was counted between two and nine times. The rearrangement uses TRBV7-2 and TRBJ2-1, with a tentative D call TRBD1 (5 bases). CDR1 and CDR2 (germline): SGHTA, FQGNSA. V was clipped by 5 bases and J by 8 bases, with 16 bases between them. The CDR3 length is 14 residues. The CDR3 nucleotides are TGTGCCAGCAGCCAGGGCCCCAAGGTCCATGAGCAGTTCTTC. Translation: CASSQGPKVHEQFF.

This sequence joins TRBV27 and TRBJ2-1, with D perhaps matching TRBD2 (6 bases). Germline V CDR1 and CDR2: MNHEY, SMNVEV (reference sequence). V dropped 8 bases and J dropped 3 bases, with 14 bases sitting between them. The CDR3 runs to 14 residues. The CDR3: CASGFGGVYNEQFF. CDR3 DNA: TGTGCCAGCGGCTTTGGCGGGGTCTACAATGAGCAGTTCTTC.

Details on this clonotype: This may be a read error, as it is one base from a much larger clone. The chain joins TRBV5-1 to TRBJ2-1; D perhaps matches TRBD1 (5 bases). The CDR3 is made up of 15 amino acids. Germline lookup yields CDR1 SGHRS and CDR2 YFSETQ. The V end lost 2 bases, the J end lost 1 base, and 10 bases lay between the germline ends. The CDR3 reads CASSFRQRSYNEQFF. The CDR3 bases are TGCGCCAGCAGCTTTAGACAGAGGTCCTACAATGAGCAGTTCTTC.

This clonotype has more than one count but fewer than ten. The chain employs TRBV6-7 and TRBJ2-7; D possibly corresponds to TRBD2 (7 bases). TRBV6-7 is labeled an ORF, and its function is uncertain. The ends were cut back, 1 base at V and 0 bases at J, with 16 bases in the middle. The CDR3 extends over 17 amino acids. DNA for the CDR3: TGTGCCAGCAGTTACTTGAGGGGGGGCGGCCACTCCTACGAGCAGTACGTC. This encodes CASSYLRGGGHSYEQYV.

This clonotype turned up a few times. The chain links TRBV20-1 to TRBJ2-7; tentative D call: TRBD1 (5 bases). The germline gives CDR1 DFQATT, CDR2 SNEGSKA (reference sequence). The CDR3 covers 11 residues. Trimming stripped 3 bases from V and 3 bases from J, with 6 bases between. CDR3: CSARDNYEQYF. In DNA, the CDR3 is TGCAGTGCTAGGGACAACTACGAGCAGTACTTC.

The CDR3 nucleotides read TGCGCCAGCAGCCAGGGGGCCAGGGCCAACGTCCTGACTTTC. Amino acids: CASSQGARANVLTF. J is TRBJ2-6 and V is TRBV4-3, with a weak D call TRBD1 (6 bases). This CDR3 comprises 14 residues. With 3 bases removed from V and 5 bases from J, the gap between germline ends came to 8 bases. Germline CDR1 is LGHNA and CDR2 is YSLEER.

In regard to this clonotype: The germline gene is not matched at one end of the junction; a read error may be the cause. The chain couples TRBV5-6 to TRBJ2-5; 12 bases map to TRBD2. The CDR3 runs 20 residues. CDR1 is SGHDT and CDR2 is YYEEEE in the germline V gene. CDR3: CARSLSSKTSGGEFQETQYF. The CDR3 bases are TGTGCCCGCAGCTTATCTTCTAAGACTAGCGGGGGAGAATTTCAAGAGACCCAGTACTTC.

This sequence joins TRBV5-4 and TRBJ2-3, with D possibly matching TRBD1 (5 bases). V was pared by 3 bases and J by 0 bases, with 17 bases between. CDR1 SGHNT and CDR2 YYREEE come from the germline V gene (reference sequence). This CDR3 region has 17 residues. The CDR3 loop reads CASSWPTAGTSTDTQYF. In nucleotides, the CDR3 is TGTGCCAGCAGCTGGCCGACAGCAGGAACTAGCACAGATACGCAGTATTTT.

This clonotype was seen at least ten times. CDR3 nucleotides: TGTGCCAGCAGCACCCGGACAGATACGCAGTATTTT. Translated, it gives CASSTRTDTQYF. The chain links TRBV13 to TRBJ2-3; no reliable D call. The CDR3 runs 12 residues. Germline V lookup: CDR1 PRHDT, CDR2 FYEKMQ (reference sequence). Trimming took 5 bases from V and 3 from J, leaving 6 bases between them. The variable domain in full, completed from reference TRBV13 and TRBJ2-3, reads AAGVIQSPRHLIKEKRETATLKCYPIPRHDTVYWYQQGPGQDPQFLISFYEKMQSDKGSIPDRFSAQQFSDYHSELNMSSLELGDSALYFCASSTRTDTQYFGPGTRLTVL.